The 19 T cell receptor beta chains below all came from one sample that was sequenced in a study of Ad26.COV2.S vaccination and SARS-CoV-2 variants. Sequenced by immunoSEQ multiplex PCR; TCRdb stores in-frame clones only, minus some. The sample has roughly 400,000 clones; approximately 92% are singletons. This sample's treatment: about 20 received Ad26.COV2.S at low or high dose, single or two shots; several received placebo; per-sample allocation not given. Sample collection was performed on day 63 after the first vaccine or placebo injection. The material sequenced was peripheral blood, taken in a trial of Ad26.COV2.S vaccine versus placebo. The source of these receptors is a person aged 18 to 59 who received the Ad26.COV2.S COVID-19 vaccine or a placebo.

The V call is TRBV7-2, the J call TRBJ2-1; perhaps TRBD1 as D (6 bases). CDR3 length: 15 amino acids. Germline lookup yields CDR1 SGHTA and CDR2 FQGNSA. V lost 5 bases to trimming and J lost 2 bases, with 13 bases between them. CDR3: CASSRTGFTYNEQFF. The CDR3 DNA is TGTGCCAGCAGCCGTACAGGGTTTACCTACAATGAGCAGTTCTTC.

V is TRBV9 and J is TRBJ2-7; D unclear. Germline assignment: CDR1 SGDLS and CDR2 YYNGEE. Trimming took off 0 bases at V and 4 bases at J, with 8 bases between the two ends. The CDR3 sequence is 13 residues long. The CDR3, as DNA: TGTGCCAGCAGCGTAGGTTCGGAGTACGAGCAGTACTTC. Translated, it gives CASSVGSEYEQYF.

V and J are TRBV27 and TRBJ1-5; 11 positions agree with TRBD1. There are 15 residues in the CDR3. V gave up 7 bases and J gave up 4 bases; unmatched junction bases: 6. In germline, CDR1 is MNHEY, CDR2 SMNVEV (reference sequence). The CDR3 nucleotides are TGTGCCAGCAAATTTGGGGACAGGGGGAATCAGCCCCAGCATTTT. This gives the protein CASKFGDRGNQPQHF.

The chain employs TRBV18 and TRBJ1-1; D may be TRBD1 (6 bases). CDR3 length: 17 amino acids. The germline V gene encodes CDR1 KGHSH and CDR2 LQKENI. Trimming removed 5 bases at V and 1 base at J, with 20 bases between. The CDR3 region is CASSSITHQQGNTEAFF. In DNA form, the CDR3 reads TGTGCCAGCTCATCAATTACTCATCAACAGGGGAACACTGAAGCTTTCTTT.

This chain joins TRBV5-1 and TRBJ2-7; the D gene is possibly TRBD2 (5 bases). Between the trimmed V and J ends, which lost 4 bases and 0 bases, there was a span of 11 bases. CDR3 length: 14 residues. CDR1 is SGHRS and CDR2 is YFSETQ in the germline V gene. The CDR3 is CASSDVGNSYEQYF. For the CDR3, the DNA is TGCGCCAGCAGCGATGTCGGGAACTCCTACGAGCAGTACTTC.

The chain couples TRBV10-1 to TRBJ2-2; D is uncertain. CDR3 length: 15 residues. From germline, CDR1 is WNHNN and CDR2 SYGVQD (reference sequence). Trimming removed 2 bases from V and 0 bases from J, with 7 bases in between. The CDR3 loop is CASSEKDPNTGELFF. CDR3 sequence (DNA): TGCGCCAGCAGTGAGAAGGATCCGAACACCGGGGAGCTGTTTTTT.

This sequence joins TRBV5-4 and TRBJ1-2; D is unresolved. The CDR3 length is 13 residues. Deletions cut 7 bases from V and 1 base from J, with 11 bases between. Germline V gives CDR1 SGHNT, CDR2 YYREEE (reference sequence). The CDR3 DNA sequence: TGTGCCAGCGGAACAGAGGTTAACTATGGCTACACCTTC. Translating it yields CASGTEVNYGYTF.

This chain links TRBV6-5 with TRBJ1-2, with TRBD1 as a possible D gene (6 bases). Germline V gives CDR1 MNHEY, CDR2 SVGAGI. The CDR3 consists of 13 residues. V was cut by 2 bases and J by 4 bases, with 8 bases left in between. Written as DNA, the CDR3 is TGTGCCAGCAGTTACCAGGGGACCTATGGCTACACCTTC. Translation gives CASSYQGTYGYTF.

The chain has TRBV6-2 or TRBV6-3 and TRBJ2-1, with no clear D. Trimming removed 6 bases at V and 8 bases at J, with 8 bases between. This CDR3 comprises 11 residues. The germline V gene has CDR1 MNHEY and CDR2 SVGEGT. The DNA of the CDR3 is TGTGCCAGCAGCCGGCATTATGAGCAGTTCTTC. Translated, it gives CASSRHYEQFF.

This clone has a single count. CDR3 protein: CATSDPTGGNTGELFF. In DNA, the CDR3 is TGTGCCACCAGTGATCCGACAGGGGGGAACACCGGGGAGCTGTTTTTT. The chain joins TRBV24-1 to TRBJ2-2, with 9 bases lining up with TRBD1. From germline, CDR1 is KGHDR and CDR2 SFDVKD. The CDR3 runs 16 residues. V trimming: 3 bases; J trimming: 1 base; junction bases outside the gene matches: 2.

V gene TRBV12-3 or TRBV12-4 combines with J gene TRBJ2-1; D remains unclear. This CDR3 region has 13 residues. Trimming left V 3 bases short and J 7 bases short, with 10 bases between. The CDR3 region is CASSLGLYNEQFF. CDR3 DNA sequence: TGTGCCAGCAGTTTGGGCCTTTATAATGAGCAGTTCTTC.

This chain links TRBV19 with TRBJ2-7; D not certain. CDR3 length equals 14 residues. Trimming pared 1 base from V and 0 bases from J, leaving 7 bases between. From germline, CDR1 is LNHDA and CDR2 SQIVND (reference sequence). CDR3 amino acids: CASSIGFASYEQYF. CDR3 coding DNA: TGTGCCAGTAGTATAGGGTTCGCCTCCTACGAGCAGTACTTC.

The sample holds a few counts of this clone. This sample includes further DNA sequences coding for the same CDR3. V usage is TRBV7-2 and J usage is TRBJ2-2; D is unclear. CDR3 length: 14 amino acids. Trimming cost V 3 bases and J 1 base, with 6 bases left between them. The germline gives CDR1 SGHTA, CDR2 FQGNSA. CDR3 nucleotides: TGTGCCAGCAGCTTCCCCGAGAACACCGGGGAGCTGTTTTTT. Translated: CASSFPENTGELFF.

The gene calls are TRBV6-6 and TRBJ2-7; 7 positions match TRBD1. CDR3 length: 14 amino acids. V was pared by 7 bases and J by 0 bases, with 6 bases of the junction left unmatched. From germline, CDR1 is MNHNY and CDR2 SVGAGI (reference sequence). The CDR3 coding sequence is TGTGCCAGCACCCGGACAGGCCGCTCCTACGAGCAGTACTTC. Encoded protein: CASTRTGRSYEQYF.

This chain joins TRBV11-2 and TRBJ2-4; D possibly matches TRBD1 or TRBD2 (5 bases each). CDR1 is SGHAT and CDR2 is FQNNGV in the germline V gene. V gave up 5 bases and J gave up 7 bases, with 21 bases separating them. This CDR3 is 16 amino acids long. CDR3 in amino acids: CASSPGRRNGVNIQYF. The CDR3 bases are TGTGCCAGCAGCCCGGGGCGGCGGAACGGGGTGAACATTCAGTACTTC.

The V and J genes are TRBV13 and TRBJ1-5; D ambiguous. Germline CDR1 reads PRHDT; CDR2 reads FYEKMQ (reference sequence). Trimming stripped 3 bases from V and 4 bases from J, with 10 bases between. CDR3 length equals 14 residues. The CDR3 nucleotides are TGTGCCAGCAGCTTCCGGGCTCATAATCAGCCCCAGCATTTT. It translates to CASSFRAHNQPQHF.

The rearrangement links TRBV10-1 to TRBJ2-2; weak D call: TRBD2 (5 bases). Germline loops: CDR1 WNHNN, CDR2 SYGVQD (reference sequence). The CDR3 consists of 17 residues. Trimming cost V 0 bases and J 2 bases, with 13 bases left between them. CDR3 amino acids: CASSESTTTDNTGELFF. DNA for the CDR3: TGCGCCAGCAGTGAGTCGACTACGACCGACAACACCGGGGAGCTGTTTTTT.

The rearrangement links TRBV27 to TRBJ2-7; possibly TRBD2 for D (6 bases). This CDR3 is built from 15 residues. V was trimmed by 5 bases and J by 3 bases, leaving 17 bases between them. Germline V gives CDR1 MNHEY, CDR2 SMNVEV (reference sequence). The CDR3: CASSPNGGPNYEQYF. CDR3 nucleotides: TGTGCCAGCAGTCCAAACGGGGGTCCAAACTACGAGCAGTACTTC.

This clone was picked up a small number of times. This chain links TRBV6-2 or TRBV6-3 with TRBJ2-7; D is unclear. Trimming shortened V by 5 bases and J by 0 bases, and 5 bases separated the two germline ends. The CDR3 loop spans 12 amino acids. Germline V gene lookup returns CDR1 MNHEY and CDR2 SVGEGT. The CDR3 nucleotides read TGTGCCAGCAGTCTGGTCTCCTACGAGCAGTACTTC. Its protein is CASSLVSYEQYF.